This entry concerns a single T cell receptor beta chain. Sequencing used immunoSEQ multiplex PCR; TCRdb keeps in-frame clones, though not all of them. This sample carries about 2.2 million clones, roughly 91% of them seen once, and the ten largest clones take more than 1.5%. The data stem from a study of shared clonotypes between healthy human individuals. Overall study context: The donor group consisted of two women and a few men, aged 18 to 49.

CD8 cells regarded as naive lacked CD45RO, were positively chosen for CCR7, and omitted terminally differentiated effector memory CD45RA+ cells. Germline CDR1 reads MGHRA; CDR2 reads YSYEKL. Trimming stripped 1 base from V and 3 bases from J, with 10 bases between. There are 14 residues in the CDR3. The specimen sequenced was naive CD8+ T cells from PBMCs. The receptor was isolated from a man younger than 35 in good health. Some clones in this sample may be carry-over from other donors' samples. J is TRBJ2-7 and V is TRBV4-1; no clear D. CDR3 bases: TGCGCCAGCAGCCAAGTTCCGCTCGTCTACGAGCAGTACTTC. It yields the protein CASSQVPLVYEQYF.